Sequencing of this TCR beta chain was carried out in a study of blood T cells in healthy people across ages. It was with a sample-barcoded 5' primer and a J-beta primer mix that a second PCR of roughly 7 to 12 cycles was run. One entry per CDR3 protein, called by TCRdb with MiXCR from the 5' RACE reads. The profile covers about 680,000 distinct CDR3 sequences, with around half appearing a single time and roughly 30% taken by the ten largest. The V end was cut by 4 bases, the J end by 1 base, with 8 bases between. The germline V gene encodes CDR1 SGHRS and CDR2 YFSETQ. The CDR3 loop spans 13 amino acids. Study-wide results and caveats: Using unsorted PBMCs precluded a conclusive naive versus antigen-experienced comparison. Fewer expanded clones and more diversity marked long-lived versus aged donors. Possibly, changes in expanded clonotypes were confounded because donor CMV status was unknown. Per-million-T-cell TCR beta diversity fell roughly linearly with age.

As regards this clonotype: What it binds is unknown.

The source is a woman aged 60-70 years in good health. The chain carries TRBV5-1 and TRBJ2-5; D gene uncertain. Sample: blood. This chain's CDR3 is CASSRFPQETQYF. CDR3 nucleotide sequence: TGCGCCAGCAGCCGATTTCCCCAAGAGACCCAGTACTTC.